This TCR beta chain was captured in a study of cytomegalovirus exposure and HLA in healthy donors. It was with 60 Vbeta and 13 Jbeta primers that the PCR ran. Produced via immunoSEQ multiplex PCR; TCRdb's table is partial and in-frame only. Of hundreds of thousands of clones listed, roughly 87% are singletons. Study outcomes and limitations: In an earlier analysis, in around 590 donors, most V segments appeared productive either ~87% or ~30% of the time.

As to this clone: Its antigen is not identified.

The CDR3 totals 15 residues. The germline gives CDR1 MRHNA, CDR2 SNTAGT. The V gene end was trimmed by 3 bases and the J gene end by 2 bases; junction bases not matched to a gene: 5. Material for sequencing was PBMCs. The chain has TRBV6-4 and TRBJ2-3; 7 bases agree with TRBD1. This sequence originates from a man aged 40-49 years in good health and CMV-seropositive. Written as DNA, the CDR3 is TGTGCCAGCAGTGAGGGGACAGCTTCCACAGATACGCAGTATTTT. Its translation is CASSEGTASTDTQYF.